This entry features one T cell receptor beta chain sequence. The antigen remains unidentified. This sample is part of a study of breast tumors, draining lymph nodes, adjacent tissues. Study observations and caveats: The lymph node origin of tumor T cells was framed as consistent with a hypothesis, not demonstrated.

MiXCR, run by TCRdb on the multiplex PCR reads, gives a single entry per CDR3 protein. The sample lists about 14,000 distinct CDR3 sequences; approximately 50% were seen once. Sequenced input: tumor-adjacent breast tissue. The receptor was isolated from a female donor with breast cancer. Some clones in this sample may be carry-over from other donors' samples.

CDR3 DNA sequence: TGTGCCAGCAGTTTAAACGGGCCTAAGCTTCGATACTATGGCTACACCTTC. Amino acids: CASSLNGPKLRYYGYTF. The gene calls are TRBV12-3 or TRBV12-4 and TRBJ1-2, with no clear D. V lost 2 bases and J 3 bases, leaving 19 bases between the germline ends. This CDR3 has 17 amino acids.